This TCR beta chain was recorded in a study of regulatory T cells in long-lasting Graves disease. CDR1 and CDR2 from the germline V gene are MDHEN and SYDVKM. CDR3 length: 14 amino acids. The V and J ends lost 2 bases and 6 bases respectively, with 11 bases between them. Arm-PCR of CDR3 regions with iRepertoire HTBI primers generated TCR beta libraries. MiXCR, run by TCRdb on the multiplex PCR reads, gives a single entry per CDR3 protein. There are over 300,000 distinct CDR3 sequences in the sample; roughly a fifth occur only once, and roughly 27% lies in the top ten. Time point indicated: persistent/refractory GD, antithyroid drugs over 5 years with positive TRAb. RNA extracted from PBMCs served as the sequencing template. A peripheral blood sample, roughly 8.8 milliliters in volume, was drawn into EDTA tubes.

The starting material was peripheral blood mononuclear cells (PBMCs), obtained when the disease was refractory, from a patient treated with antithyroid drugs. The chain is built from TRBV28 and TRBJ2-1; maybe TRBD2 (5 bases). The clonotype originates from a female donor with Graves disease. The CDR3, as DNA: TGTGCCAGCAGTTTACCGCTAGCATCCAATGAGCAGTTCTTC. Residues: CASSLPLASNEQFF.